This TCR beta chain derives from a study of graft-versus-host responses after intestinal transplantation. CDR1 is LNHDA, CDR2 SQIVND, per germline (reference sequence). Trimming cost V 6 bases and J 8 bases, with 23 bases left between them. The CDR3 consists of 16 residues. Sequencing used immunoSEQ multiplex PCR; TCRdb keeps in-frame clones, though not all of them. The table lists 100,000 or so clones, around nine tenths of them singletons. As for this clone: Antigen unknown.

This TCR was sampled from a human donor who received an intestinal transplant. The input for sequencing was unstimulated CD4+ T cells sorted from spleen or lymph node cells, taken before intestinal transplant. The chain employs TRBV19 and TRBJ2-1; tentatively, D is TRBD2 (5 bases). The CDR3 DNA reads as TGTGCCAGTAGCCCCGGGTCCTCGGGGTGGAGTGATGAGCAGTTCTTC. Translating it yields CASSPGSSGWSDEQFF. Full variable domain (rest looked up from reference TRBV19 and TRBJ2-1): DGGITQSPKYLFRKEGQNVTLSCEQNLNHDAMYWYRQDPGQGLRLIYYSQIVNDFQKGDIAEGYSVSREKKESFPLTVTSAQKNPTAFYLCASSPGSSGWSDEQFFGPGTRLTVL.